These T cell receptor beta chains were read from a single sample in a study of blood T cell repertoires in COVID-19. Generated by immunoSEQ multiplex PCR, the TCRdb table keeps only in-frame clones and is missing some. Of a few hundred thousand clones listed, more than 85% are singletons. Source material: peripheral blood. The origin of the receptors is a man aged 40-49 years with active or convalescent COVID-19. The CDR3 runs from the conserved cysteine through the conserved F or W. D genes are given only for firm matches. Rows may omit the clone size; those that give it use once, few, many or a size class.

d_call j_call v_call clone_size cdr3_nt cdr3_aa
TRBD1 TRBJ1-3 TRBV4-1 NA TGCGCCAGCAGCCAGGGACAGCTTTCTGGAAACACCATATATTTT CASSQGQLSGNTIYF
NA TRBJ2-1 TRBV19 once TGTGCCAGTAGTATAGATGGAGGAGGGAATGAGCAGTTCTTC CASSIDGGGNEQFF
NA TRBJ2-2 TRBV18 NA TGTGCCAGCTCACCACCGGAGACTAACACCGGGGAGCTGTTTTTT CASSPPETNTGELFF
TRBD1 TRBJ1-1 TRBV11-2 NA TGTGCCAGCAGCTCCACCCGAAGACAGGGGGGCACTGAAGCTTTCTTT CASSSTRRQGGTEAFF
TRBD1 TRBJ2-3 TRBV19 NA TGTGCCAGTAGGAGGGACAGGGGTACAGATACGCAGTATTTT CASRRDRGTDTQYF
NA TRBJ1-2 TRBV28 NA TGTGCCAGCAGTCCCAGTACCCTCGGGGGCTACACCTTC CASSPSTLGGYTF
TRBD2 TRBJ2-3 TRBV3-1/TRBV3-2 NA TGTGCCAGCAGCCAAGATAAGCTAGCGGGGACTAGCACAGATACGCAGTATTTT CASSQDKLAGTSTDTQYF
NA TRBJ2-1 TRBV11-3 NA TGTGCCAGCAGCCGGTCGTCTCCAGGGTACAATGAGCAGTTCTTC CASSRSSPGYNEQFF
NA TRBJ1-5 TRBV2 NA TGTGCCAGCAGTGATGGGCAGAGCAATCAGCCCCAGCATTTT CASSDGQSNQPQHF
NA TRBJ2-3 TRBV4-1 once TGCGCCAGCAGCCAAGATAGCAACACAGATACGCAGTATTTT CASSQDSNTDTQYF
TRBD2 TRBJ2-3 TRBV30 NA TGTGCCTGGAAGAGCGGGAGTTTAGATACGCAGTATTTT CAWKSGSLDTQYF
NA TRBJ1-4 TRBV11-2 NA TGTGCCAGCAGTCGATCCGTCGTAGGGGATGAAAAACTGTTTTTT CASSRSVVGDEKLFF
NA TRBJ2-7 TRBV11-1 NA TGTGCCAGCAGAACCGTACGGGGGAAGTCATACGAGCAGTACTTC CASRTVRGKSYEQYF
TRBD1 TRBJ1-1 TRBV10-2 once TGCGCCAGCACCTTACAGGGGGTAGGAACTGAAGCTTTCTTT CASTLQGVGTEAFF
NA TRBJ1-4 TRBV21-1 NA TGTGCCAGCCGCGACAGGGGGGAAGAAAAACTGTTTTTT CASRDRGEEKLFF
NA TRBJ2-2 TRBV6-5 few TGTGCCAGCAGCCTCGGAGGGGCTCGGGAGCTGTTTTTT CASSLGGARELFF
TRBD1 TRBJ2-7 TRBV27 NA TGTGCCAGCAGTTGGACAGGGGCCCACGAGCAGTACTTC CASSWTGAHEQYF
NA TRBJ2-1 TRBV7-6 NA TGTGCCAGCAGCTTCCTAGGGGGGGCCACGAATGAGCAGTTCTTC CASSFLGGATNEQFF
NA TRBJ2-5 TRBV29-1 once TGCAGCGTCGGGGGACAGCCGCAAGAGACCCAGTACTTC CSVGGQPQETQYF